A selection of T cell receptor beta chains follows, all from one sample in a study of cytomegalovirus exposure and HLA in healthy donors. Profiling relied on immunoSEQ multiplex PCR, and the TCRdb table lists in-frame clones only, not all of them. The repertoire holds 95,000 to 150,000 clones, roughly 80% seen once, with approximately 31% in the top ten. The sequencing input was PBMCs. These receptors all stem from a man aged 60 to 75 in good health and CMV-seropositive. The CDR3 runs from the conserved cysteine through the conserved F or W. The D gene is left open where the match is weak. For some rows the clone size is stated as once, few or many, or as a class when expanded; others skip it.

j_call,clone_size,v_call,d_call,cdr3_nt,cdr3_aa
TRBJ2-1,-,TRBV7-3,TRBD2,TGTGCCAGCAGCTCCCCGACTAGCGGGAGGGATGAGCAGTTCTTC,CASSSPTSGRDEQFF
TRBJ2-1,-,TRBV5-1,TRBD2,TGCGCCAGCAGCTTAGTGGCTAGCGGGGCCTACAATGAGCAGTTCTTC,CASSLVASGAYNEQFF
TRBJ2-7,-,TRBV7-9,TRBD2,TGTGCCAGCAGCTCGGGACTAGCGGGGAGCTCCTACGAGCAGTACTTC,CASSSGLAGSSYEQYF
TRBJ1-5,few,TRBV11-2,-,TGTGCCAGCAGCCCGGACAGCGTCAGTCAGCCCCAGCATTTT,CASSPDSVSQPQHF
TRBJ2-7,-,TRBV9,-,TGTGCCAGCAGCGTCTCGGGACAATCCTACGAGCAGTACTTC,CASSVSGQSYEQYF
TRBJ2-7,-,TRBV9,-,TGTGCCAGCAGCGTAACTAGTAACACCTACGAGCAGTACTTC,CASSVTSNTYEQYF
TRBJ1-5,-,TRBV6-6,-,TGTGCCAGCAGCCTTACGGACAGCCAGCCCCAGCATTTT,CASSLTDSQPQHF
TRBJ2-3,few,TRBV15,TRBD2,TGTGCCACCAGCGGGTTTGAAGCGGGGGGGTCCACAGATACGCAGTATTTT,CATSGFEAGGSTDTQYF
TRBJ2-6,-,TRBV7-9,TRBD1,TGTGCCAGCAGCAGCCGGGACAGGGGTGCTTCTGGGGCCAACGTCCTGACTTTC,CASSSRDRGASGANVLTF
TRBJ1-4,-,TRBV5-1,-,TGCGCCAGCAGCTTGGGGGAGCGGGCAACTAATGAAAAACTGTTTTTT,CASSLGERATNEKLFF
TRBJ2-3,-,TRBV2,-,TGTGCCAGCCATAACGAGCTAAGCACAGATACGCAGTATTTT,CASHNELSTDTQYF
TRBJ1-2,-,TRBV16,-,TGTGCCAGCAGCCACCCGGACAGAGCTCCAGTTAACTATGGCTACACCTTC,CASSHPDRAPVNYGYTF
TRBJ2-7,-,TRBV19,-,TGTGCCAGTAGTATGGGAGGTCCGGATGAGCAGTACTTC,CASSMGGPDEQYF
TRBJ2-3,-,TRBV5-4,TRBD2,TGTGCCAGCAGCCCGGGCCTCCTAGCGGGAGCCGACACAGATACGCAGTATTTT,CASSPGLLAGADTDTQYF
TRBJ1-2,-,TRBV4-1,TRBD1,TGCGCCAGCAGCCAAGACCGGGACAGTTACTATGGCTACACCTTC,CASSQDRDSYYGYTF
TRBJ2-5,-,TRBV5-6,-,TGTGCCAGCAGCGATCTGCGGGAGACCCAGTACTTC,CASSDLRETQYF